Following are 21 T cell receptor beta chains from one sample sequenced in a study of cytomegalovirus exposure and HLA in healthy donors. Primers for the PCR totalled 60 Vbeta and 13 Jbeta. Repertoires were generated with immunoSEQ multiplex PCR, while TCRdb's copy carries only in-frame clones and drops some. This sample's table has over 55,000 clones. The sequenced material came from PBMCs. These receptors came from a male donor in good health and CMV-seronegative.

The V and J genes are TRBV27 and TRBJ2-1, with 13 positions matching TRBD2. With V trimmed by 6 bases and J by 7 bases, 6 bases remained unmatched. Germline V lookup: CDR1 MNHEY, CDR2 SMNVEV (reference sequence). There are 15 residues in the CDR3. The CDR3 loop is CASSLLAGGRNEQFF. CDR3 in DNA: TGTGCCAGCAGCCTACTAGCGGGGGGGCGAAATGAGCAGTTCTTC.

The chain employs TRBV11-1 and TRBJ2-5; the D is unclear. The length of the CDR3 is 15 residues. Trimming left V 0 bases short and J 2 bases short, with 10 bases between. Germline CDR1 and CDR2: SGHAT and FQDESV (reference sequence). The CDR3 DNA follows: TGTGCCAGCAGCTTAGCCAGACATCCGCAAGAGACCCAGTACTTC. Translated, it gives CASSLARHPQETQYF.

The chain recombines TRBV18 with TRBJ1-1; the match to TRBD1 covers 12 bases. This CDR3 contains 18 residues. Germline CDR1 KGHSH, CDR2 LQKENI. Trimming cost V 3 bases and J 4 bases; bases outside gene matches: 12. CDR3 nucleotide sequence: TGTGCCAGCTCACCTCTTAATCAGGGACAGGGGGCTGGCACTGAAGCTTTCTTT. The encoded protein is CASSPLNQGQGAGTEAFF.

V usage is TRBV29-1 and J usage is TRBJ2-1; tentatively, D is TRBD1 (6 bases). The CDR3 runs to 13 residues. The V and J ends lost 4 bases and 4 bases respectively, with 11 bases between them. Germline-derived CDR1 and CDR2 are SQVTM and ANQGSEA. CDR3 DNA: TGCAGCGTTGGAGAGGGACAATACAATGAGCAGTTCTTC. This encodes CSVGEGQYNEQFF.

The gene calls are TRBV5-1 and TRBJ2-7; possible D gene TRBD2, 6 bases. V lost 4 bases to trimming and J lost 5 bases, with 19 bases between them. The germline CDR1 and CDR2 sequences are SGHRS and YFSETQ. The CDR3 is 15 amino acids. The CDR3 nucleotides read TGCGCCAGCAGCCCCCTCGGGGGAGGACCCCACGAGCAGTACTTC. It yields the protein CASSPLGGGPHEQYF.

The chain combines TRBV29-1 with TRBJ2-7; 11 bases fit TRBD2. The CDR3 loop spans 15 amino acids. Germline V gene data show CDR1 as SQVTM and CDR2 as ANQGSEA. V gave up 2 bases and J gave up 5 bases; unmatched junction bases: 8. CDR3 nucleotide sequence: TGCAGCGTTGAATTCCTAGCGGGAGGCACCCACGAGCAGTACTTC. Translating gives CSVEFLAGGTHEQYF.

V and J are TRBV4-2 and TRBJ1-3, with 9 positions matching TRBD1. V shed 3 bases, J shed 1 base, and the junction held 16 bases outside the gene matches. CDR1 LGHNA and CDR2 YNFKEQ come from the germline V gene. This CDR3 is 20 amino acids long. The CDR3 spells CASSQIRWDTGGLSGNTIYF. The CDR3 DNA sequence: TGTGCCAGCAGCCAGATCCGATGGGATACAGGGGGCTTGTCTGGAAACACCATATATTTT.

The genes are TRBV4-1 and TRBJ2-7; D perhaps matches TRBD1 (5 bases). Trimming stripped 3 bases from V and 2 bases from J, with 14 bases between. CDR3 length: 15 residues. Germline V gene sequence: CDR1 MGHRA, CDR2 YSYEKL. The CDR3 here is CASSQDPADTYEQYF. Written as DNA, the CDR3 is TGCGCCAGCAGCCAGGACCCTGCGGACACCTACGAGCAGTACTTC.

The rearrangement joins TRBV18 to TRBJ1-2, with D perhaps TRBD1 (5 bases). V was pared by 3 bases and J by 3 bases, with 17 bases between. The CDR3 loop spans 16 amino acids. In germline, CDR1 is KGHSH, CDR2 LQKENI. CDR3 DNA: TGTGCCAGCTCACCCTCAACGGTTGGACACTACTATGGCTACACCTTC. As protein: CASSPSTVGHYYGYTF.

The V gene is TRBV7-9, the J gene TRBJ2-7, with D possibly being TRBD2 (6 bases). The CDR3 consists of 16 residues. Trimming took 5 bases from V and 2 from J, leaving 19 bases between them. Germline V gives CDR1 SEHNR, CDR2 FQNEAQ (reference sequence). In DNA form, the CDR3 reads TGTGCCAGCAGCAGACCGGACTTGCGGGGCGCCTACGAGCAGTACTTC. Translating it yields CASSRPDLRGAYEQYF.

J is TRBJ2-7 and V is TRBV28, with 8 bases matching TRBD1. Germline V gene data show CDR1 as MDHEN and CDR2 as SYDVKM. This CDR3 comprises 13 residues. Unmatched junction bases numbered 6, after V lost 6 bases and J lost 5 bases. The CDR3 nucleotides read TGTGCCAGCAGGATAGCAGGGGGCCACGAGCAGTACTTC. Encoded protein: CASRIAGGHEQYF.

The V and J genes are TRBV7-9 and TRBJ2-4, with a weak D call TRBD2 (5 bases). V shed 4 bases and J shed 7 bases, with 17 bases lying between them. Germline CDR1 and CDR2: SEHNR and FQNEAQ (reference sequence). This CDR3 comprises 15 residues. The CDR3 reads CASSSSGPRGNIQYF. CDR3 DNA sequence: TGTGCCAGCAGCTCATCCGGGCCTAGAGGGAACATTCAGTACTTC. Full variable domain (outside the CDR3, taken from reference TRBV7-9 and TRBJ2-4): DTGVSQNPRHKITKRGQNVTFRCDPISEHNRLYWYRQTLGQGPEFLTYFQNEAQLEKSRLLSDRFSAERPKGSFSTLEIQRTEQGDSAMYLCASSSSGPRGNIQYFGAGTRLSVL.

The chain recombines TRBV5-1 with TRBJ1-3, with 10 nucleotides matching TRBD1. Germline assignment: CDR1 SGHRS and CDR2 YFSETQ. The CDR3 spans 15 residues. V lost 4 bases to trimming and J lost 2 bases; unmatched junction nucleotides: 3. CDR3 region: CASSPGQGAGNTIYF. The CDR3 DNA follows: TGCGCCAGCAGCCCCGGACAGGGGGCTGGAAACACCATATATTTT. Together with reference TRBV5-1 and TRBJ1-3, the CDR3 gives the full variable domain: KAGVTQTPRYLIKTRGQQVTLSCSPISGHRSVSWYQQTPGQGLQFLFEYFSETQRNKGNFPGRFSGRQFSNSRSEMNVSTLELGDSALYLCASSPGQGAGNTIYFGEGSWLTVV.

On this clone: Other DNA sequences within the sample encode an identical CDR3. The CDR3 DNA is TGTGCCAGCAGCTTAGGACAGGGCAGGGGATACGGCACAGATACGCAGTATTTT. Amino acids: CASSLGQGRGYGTDTQYF. The rearrangement joins TRBV11-2 to TRBJ2-3; 7 positions agree with TRBD1. V lost 1 base and J lost 1; bases outside the gene matches: 11. Germline assignment: CDR1 SGHAT and CDR2 FQNNGV. The CDR3 consists of 18 residues.

V and J are TRBV9 and TRBJ2-7; 9 nucleotides align to TRBD1. The CDR3 is made up of 15 amino acids. J lost 0 bases, V lost 3 bases, and 4 bases had no gene match. Germline loops: CDR1 SGDLS, CDR2 YYNGEE. Here the CDR3 DNA reads TGTGCCAGCAGCGGTGGGGACAGGGCCTCCTACGAGCAGTACTTC. Translation: CASSGGDRASYEQYF.

V and J are TRBV10-3 and TRBJ2-2; D remains ambiguous. This CDR3 spans 13 amino acids. Germline V gene lookup returns CDR1 ENHRY and CDR2 SYGVKD. The germline V and J ends were trimmed by 10 bases and 3 bases, with 12 bases remaining between them. The CDR3 DNA follows: TGTGCCACCCTGGGTCGGGACACCGGGGAGCTGTTTTTT. This encodes CATLGRDTGELFF.

J is TRBJ1-1 and V is TRBV10-3; TRBD1 might be the D (6 bases). The CDR3 totals 14 residues. Trimming stripped 3 bases from V and 1 base from J, with 9 bases between. Per germline, CDR1 ENHRY and CDR2 SYGVKD. In DNA, the CDR3 is TGTGCCATCAGTGAAAAAGGGGGGAACACTGAAGCTTTCTTT. Translation gives CAISEKGGNTEAFF.

V usage is TRBV19 and J usage is TRBJ1-2; TRBD1 might be the D (5 bases). The germline V and J ends were trimmed by 4 bases and 6 bases, with 9 bases remaining between them. This CDR3 contains 12 residues. Germline loops: CDR1 LNHDA, CDR2 SQIVND (reference sequence). DNA for the CDR3: TGTGCCAGTAGTACAGGGAACGATGGCTACACCTTC. It yields the protein CASSTGNDGYTF.

The chain couples TRBV6-6 to TRBJ1-1, with TRBD1 matching 7 bases. From germline, CDR1 is MNHNY and CDR2 SVGAGI (reference sequence). V dropped 4 bases and J dropped 1; count of bases not matched to a gene: 3. This CDR3 has 14 residues. This CDR3 is CASSSTGRNTEAFF. The CDR3 bases are TGTGCCAGCAGTTCGACAGGGAGGAACACTGAAGCTTTCTTT.

This chain joins TRBV19 and TRBJ2-7; 7 nucleotides align to TRBD2. Looked up from germline, CDR1 is LNHDA and CDR2 is SQIVND (reference sequence). The CDR3 has 16 amino acids. The J segment lost 5 bases and the V segment lost 6 bases, leaving 16 bases of the junction unmatched. Here the CDR3 reads CASRSLEGGLVNEQYF. In DNA, the CDR3 is TGTGCCAGTAGATCTCTGGAGGGAGGGCTGGTCAACGAGCAGTACTTC. The complete variable domain, with remaining parts taken from reference TRBV19 and TRBJ2-7, reads DGGITQSPKYLFRKEGQNVTLSCEQNLNHDAMYWYRQDPGQGLRLIYYSQIVNDFQKGDIAEGYSVSREKKESFPLTVTSAQKNPTAFYLCASRSLEGGLVNEQYFGPGTRLTVT.

This sequence joins TRBV19 and TRBJ1-2, with 7 bases that match TRBD1. V was pared by 7 bases and J by 1 base, with 12 bases of the junction left unmatched. This CDR3 has 16 residues. Germline V gene lookup returns CDR1 LNHDA and CDR2 SQIVND (reference sequence). The CDR3 bases are TGTGCCAGTACCCCGGGCCGACAGGGAGGTAACTATGGCTACACCTTC. Its protein product is CASTPGRQGGNYGYTF. Based on the CDR3 plus reference TRBV19 and TRBJ1-2, the full variable domain is DGGITQSPKYLFRKEGQNVTLSCEQNLNHDAMYWYRQDPGQGLRLIYYSQIVNDFQKGDIAEGYSVSREKKESFPLTVTSAQKNPTAFYLCASTPGRQGGNYGYTFGSGTRLTVV.